This T cell receptor (beta chain) was identified in a study of response to subunit inactivated influenza vaccine. This clonotype was found many times. MiXCR, applied by TCRdb to the RT-PCR reads, yields one record per CDR3 protein. Here the sample spans around 250,000 distinct CDR3 sequences, 9% to 15% being singletons. This receptor was taken from a man aged 50 to 59 who received an inactivated influenza vaccine. Source: non-naive T cells sorted from PBMCs, taken around 14 days before vaccination.

In DNA form, the CDR3 reads TGTGCCAGCATTCCAAAAGGACTAGCGGGAGGTTCTGGGGCCAACGTCCTGACTTTC. Protein product: CASIPKGLAGGSGANVLTF. This chain connects TRBV6-2 or TRBV6-3 to TRBJ2-6; 14 nucleotides match TRBD2. CDR3 length: 19 amino acids. V lost 7 bases and J lost 1; bases outside the gene matches: 9. The germline CDR1 and CDR2 sequences are MNHEY and SVGEGT.